This record looks at one T cell receptor beta chain sequence and its context. The CDR3 sequence is 13 residues long. Germline V gene lookup returns CDR1 MNHEY and CDR2 SVGAGI. V shed 6 bases and J 6 bases; nucleotides not matched to a gene: 6. The record originates from a study of blood T cell repertoires in COVID-19. The overall study: Researchers got acute and convalescent COVID-19 samples from the United States, Italy and Spain. PBMCs, B-cell-depleted T cells, or T cells provided the cDNA or gDNA that made up the material.

As handled by the study authors: How many nucleated cells were present was estimated from reference gene primer amplification. The method was immunoSEQ multiplex PCR; TCRdb's version includes in-frame clones alone and lacks a portion of them. That table furnishes V, J and clone size, whereas the DNA furnished D and trimming. The sample gives around 130,000 clones, under 90% of which show up once; approximately 12% is in the top ten. Source material: peripheral blood. The rearrangement uses TRBV6-5 and TRBJ1-2; 8 bases agree with TRBD1. The clonotype was recovered from an older woman with acute or convalescent COVID-19. The DNA for the CDR3 is TGTGCCAGCAGGCTCCCGACAGGGGATGGCTACACCTTC. Its translation: CASRLPTGDGYTF.